Shown below are 12 T cell receptor beta chains from a single sample sequenced in a study of T cell repertoires in cytomegalovirus infection (dated by TCRdb to the late 2010s). The sample's treatment or condition label, in plain terms: in vitro stimulation with specific CMV peptide epitopes to enrich CMV-specific T cells. These TCRs' antigens remain unknown. Sequencing was carried out with an Illumina HiSeq 1500. Clones were called with MiXCR by TCRdb after fastp trimmed the public reads at Q25, and only in-frame beta chains were retained. Every entry covers one CDR3 protein and lists the most common genes and DNA from its rows. The sample yields a few hundred thousand distinct CDR3 sequences; around 35% were counted once. The ten largest account for 15% to 20% of the sample. The source material was cultured PBMCs, sampled from culture after CMV antigen stimulation. The receptors stem from a human donor in good health (CMV status not recorded). Some clones in this sample may be carry-over from other donors' samples.

This chain uses TRBV20-1 with TRBJ2-6, with D perhaps assigned TRBD1 or TRBD2 (5 bases each). Germline lookup yields CDR1 DFQATT and CDR2 SNEGSKA (reference sequence). The CDR3 is made up of 15 amino acids. Trimming pared 6 bases from V and 0 bases from J, leaving 12 bases between. CDR3 sequence reads: CSATRDPSGANVLTF. As DNA, the CDR3 is TGCAGTGCCACCAGGGACCCCTCTGGGGCCAACGTCCTGACTTTC.

This clonotype was detected only a few times. The V and J genes are TRBV7-2 and TRBJ2-3; D possibly corresponds to TRBD2 (7 bases). The CDR3 has 15 residues. Germline V gives CDR1 SGHTA, CDR2 FQGNSA. Trimming took 1 base from V and 7 from J, leaving 15 bases between them. The CDR3 loop is CASSLGRGRVYTQYF. CDR3 sequence (DNA): TGTGCCAGCAGCTTAGGAAGGGGGAGGGTGTATACGCAGTATTTT.

The chain combines TRBV19 with TRBJ1-1; no reliable D call. This CDR3 has 17 amino acids. Trimming cost V 7 bases and J 4 bases, with 25 bases left between them. Germline CDR1 LNHDA, CDR2 SQIVND (reference sequence). The CDR3 coding sequence is TGTGCCAGTACCAAAGATCTGGGGTCACAGCCGAGCACTGAAGCTTTCTTT. Protein: CASTKDLGSQPSTEAFF.

This clonotype was found a few times. This chain uses TRBV7-2 with TRBJ1-5; D gene uncertain. CDR1 and CDR2 from the germline V gene are SGHTA and FQGNSA. The CDR3 runs to 12 residues. Between the trimmed V and J ends, which lost 3 bases and 7 bases, there was a span of 7 bases. In DNA form, the CDR3 reads TGTGCCAGCAGCTTCTCAGGACAGCCCCAGCATTTT. It yields the protein CASSFSGQPQHF.

V is TRBV15 and J is TRBJ2-1, with 16 bases that match TRBD2. V was clipped by 5 bases and J by 7 bases; unmatched bases: 5. Germline lookup yields CDR1 LNHNV and CDR2 YYDKDF (reference sequence). This CDR3 is 16 amino acids long. The CDR3 DNA follows: TGTGCCACCAGCGGGACTAGCGGGAGGGCCGGGAATGAGCAGTTCTTC. It encodes CATSGTSGRAGNEQFF. Full variable domain (rest looked up from reference TRBV15 and TRBJ2-1): DAMVIQNPRYQVTQFGKPVTLSCSQTLNHNVMYWYQQKSSQAPKLLFHYYDKDFNNEADTPDNFQSRRPNTSFCFLDIRSPGLGDTAMYLCATSGTSGRAGNEQFFGPGTRLTVL.

V gene TRBV5-1 combines with J gene TRBJ2-3; D is undetermined. Germline CDR1 is SGHRS and CDR2 is YFSETQ. V gave up 2 bases and J gave up 6 bases, with 13 bases separating them. The CDR3 has 14 amino acids. CDR3 in DNA: TGCGCCAGCAGCTTCGGACCAGCGCCGGATACGCAGTATTTT. This translates into CASSFGPAPDTQYF.

This clonotype has a count of ten or more. The chain couples TRBV20-1 to TRBJ2-1; D uncertain. Germline V gene sequence: CDR1 DFQATT, CDR2 SNEGSKA (reference sequence). The length of the CDR3 is 11 residues. V lost 2 bases to trimming and J lost 10 bases, with 9 bases between them. This CDR3 is CSARRIGEQFF. In nucleotides, the CDR3 is TGCAGTGCTAGAAGGATCGGCGAGCAGTTCTTC.

The chain uses TRBV11-2 and TRBJ2-7; TRBD2 agrees at 10 bases. V lost 5 bases and J lost 3; bases outside the gene matches: 13. Germline V CDR1 and CDR2: SGHAT, FQNNGV. CDR3 length: 17 residues. CDR3 in amino acids: CASSPRLSGRAHYEQYV. In DNA form, the CDR3 reads TGTGCCAGCAGCCCACGGCTGAGCGGGAGGGCCCACTACGAGCAGTACGTC.

This clonotype appeared a few times. The gene calls are TRBV19 and TRBJ2-4; tentative D call: TRBD2 (5 bases). CDR1 is LNHDA and CDR2 is SQIVND in the germline V gene (reference sequence). This CDR3 region has 15 residues. Trimming left V 5 bases short and J 1 base short, with 12 bases between. The CDR3 region is CASSAPGSAKNIQYF. The CDR3 DNA sequence: TGTGCCAGTAGTGCGCCGGGATCGGCCAAAAACATTCAGTACTTC.

This rearrangement joins TRBV7-2 to TRBJ1-2; D unresolved. CDR1 is SGHTA, CDR2 FQGNSA, per germline. V was shortened by 0 bases and J by 4 bases, with 12 bases between the two germline ends. The CDR3 runs to 15 residues. The CDR3 loop reads CASSLAELPSYGYTF. Here the CDR3 DNA reads TGTGCCAGCAGCTTAGCAGAATTACCGAGCTATGGCTACACCTTC.

About this clonotype itself: The CDR3 does not close with the conserved phenylalanine or tryptophan, likely indicating a read error. J is TRBJ2-1 and V is TRBV7-2; no clear D gene. Germline CDR1 is SGHTA and CDR2 is FQGNSA. V lost 3 bases to trimming and J lost 8 bases, with 14 bases between them. The CDR3 runs to 14 residues. CDR3 DNA: TGTGCCAGCAGCTTGTACCGACAAAGCGATGAGCAGTTCTGC. As protein: CASSLYRQSDEQFC.

This clonotype was seen more than once but under ten times. The J gene is TRBJ2-7, the V gene TRBV7-2; no clear D gene. V lost 1 base to trimming and J lost 5 bases, with 9 bases between them. In germline, CDR1 is SGHTA, CDR2 FQGNSA. The CDR3 runs 13 residues. CDR3 sequence: CASSLGGSHEQYF. CDR3 sequence (DNA): TGTGCCAGCAGCTTAGGGGGTAGCCACGAGCAGTACTTC.